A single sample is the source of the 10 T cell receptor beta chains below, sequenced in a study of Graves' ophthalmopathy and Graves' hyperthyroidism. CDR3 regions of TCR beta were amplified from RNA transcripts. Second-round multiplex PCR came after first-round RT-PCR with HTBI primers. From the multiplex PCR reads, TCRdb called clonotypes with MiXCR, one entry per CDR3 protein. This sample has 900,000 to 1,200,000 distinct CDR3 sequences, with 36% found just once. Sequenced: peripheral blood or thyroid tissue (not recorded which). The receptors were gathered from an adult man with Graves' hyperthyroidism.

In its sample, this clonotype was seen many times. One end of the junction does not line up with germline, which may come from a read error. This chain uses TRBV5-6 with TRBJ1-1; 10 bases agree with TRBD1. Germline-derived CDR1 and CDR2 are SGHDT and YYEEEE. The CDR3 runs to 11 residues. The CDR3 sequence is CASSLGGQGTF. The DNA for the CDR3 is TGTGCCAGCAGCTTGGGGGGACAGGGGACCTTT.

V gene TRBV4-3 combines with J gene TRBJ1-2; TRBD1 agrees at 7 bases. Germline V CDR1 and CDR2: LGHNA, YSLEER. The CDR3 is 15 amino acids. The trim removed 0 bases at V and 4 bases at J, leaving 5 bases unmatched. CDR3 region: CASSQDSRGPYGYTF. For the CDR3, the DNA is TGCGCCAGCAGCCAAGATTCAAGGGGGCCCTATGGCTACACCTTC.

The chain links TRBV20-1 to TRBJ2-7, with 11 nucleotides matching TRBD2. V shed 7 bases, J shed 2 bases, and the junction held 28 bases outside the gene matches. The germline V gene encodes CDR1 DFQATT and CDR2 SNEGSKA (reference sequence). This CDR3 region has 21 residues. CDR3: CSGAIDRGEVLAGEVPYEQYF. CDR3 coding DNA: TGCAGTGGCGCCATCGACAGGGGCGAAGTACTAGCGGGAGAGGTCCCCTACGAGCAGTACTTC.

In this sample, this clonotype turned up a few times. CDR3 amino acids: CASRDHQGAGTEAFF. The CDR3 bases are TGTGCCAGCAGGGACCACCAGGGGGCCGGCACTGAAGCTTTCTTT. V and J are TRBV12-3 or TRBV12-4 and TRBJ1-1; 8 nucleotides align to TRBD1. V dropped 6 bases and J dropped 4; count of bases not matched to a gene: 10. This CDR3 comprises 15 residues.

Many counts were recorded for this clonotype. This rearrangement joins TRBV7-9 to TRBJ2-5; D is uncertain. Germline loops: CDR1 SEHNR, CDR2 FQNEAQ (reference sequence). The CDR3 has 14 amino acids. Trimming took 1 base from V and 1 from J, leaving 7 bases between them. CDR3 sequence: CASSLGRVQETQYF. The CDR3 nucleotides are TGTGCCAGCAGCTTAGGTCGGGTCCAAGAGACCCAGTACTTC. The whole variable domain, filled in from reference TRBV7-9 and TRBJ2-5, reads DTGVSQNPRHKITKRGQNVTFRCDPISEHNRLYWYRQTLGQGPEFLTYFQNEAQLEKSRLLSDRFSAERPKGSFSTLEIQRTEQGDSAMYLCASSLGRVQETQYFGPGTRLLVL.

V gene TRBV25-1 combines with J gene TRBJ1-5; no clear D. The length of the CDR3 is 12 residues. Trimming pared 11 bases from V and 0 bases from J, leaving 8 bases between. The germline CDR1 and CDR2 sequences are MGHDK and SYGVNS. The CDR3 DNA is TGTGCCCAGAGTTATAGCAATCAGCCCCAGCATTTT. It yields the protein CAQSYSNQPQHF. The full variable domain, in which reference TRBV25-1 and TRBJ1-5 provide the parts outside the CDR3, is EADIYQTPRYLVIGTGKKITLECSQTMGHDKMYWYQQDPGMELHLIHYSYGVNSTEKGDLSSESTVSRIRTEHFPLTLESARPSHTSQYLCAQSYSNQPQHFGDGTRLSIL.

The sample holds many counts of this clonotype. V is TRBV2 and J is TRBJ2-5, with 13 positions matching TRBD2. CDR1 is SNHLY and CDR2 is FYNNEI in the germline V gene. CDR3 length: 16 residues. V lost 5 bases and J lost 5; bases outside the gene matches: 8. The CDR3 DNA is TGTGCCAGCAGTTTAGGACTAGCGGGAGTTCGTGAGACCCAGTACTTC. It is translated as CASSLGLAGVRETQYF.

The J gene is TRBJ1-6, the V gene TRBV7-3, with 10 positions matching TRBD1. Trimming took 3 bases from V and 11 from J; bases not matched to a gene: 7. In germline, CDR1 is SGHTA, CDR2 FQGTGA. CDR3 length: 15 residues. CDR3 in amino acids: CASSFMPGQGTPLHF. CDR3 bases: TGTGCCAGCAGCTTTATGCCGGGACAGGGGACACCCCTCCACTTT. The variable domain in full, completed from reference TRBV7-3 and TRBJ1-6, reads GAGVSQTPSNKVTEKGKYVELRCDPISGHTALYWYRQSLGQGPEFLIYFQGTGAADDSGLPNDRFFAVRPEGSVSTLKIQRTERGDSAVYLCASSFMPGQGTPLHFGNGTRLTVT.

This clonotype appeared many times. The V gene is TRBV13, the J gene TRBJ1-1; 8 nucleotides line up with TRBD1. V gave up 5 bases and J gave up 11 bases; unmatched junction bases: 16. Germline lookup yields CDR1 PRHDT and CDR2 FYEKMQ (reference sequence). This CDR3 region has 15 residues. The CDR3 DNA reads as TGTGCCAGCAGCGCACTGGCAGGACAGGGCGTGTTGGCTTTCTTT. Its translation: CASSALAGQGVLAFF. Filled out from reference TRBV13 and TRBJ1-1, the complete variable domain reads AAGVIQSPRHLIKEKRETATLKCYPIPRHDTVYWYQQGPGQDPQFLISFYEKMQSDKGSIPDRFSAQQFSDYHSELNMSSLELGDSALYFCASSALAGQGVLAFFGQGTRLTVV.

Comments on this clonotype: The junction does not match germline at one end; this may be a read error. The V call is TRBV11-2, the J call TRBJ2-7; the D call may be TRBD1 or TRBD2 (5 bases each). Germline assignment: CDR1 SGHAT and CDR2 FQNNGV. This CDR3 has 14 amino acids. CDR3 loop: CASSATDVVGELYF. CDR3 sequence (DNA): TGTGCCAGCAGCGCGACAGATGTAGTAGGGGAGCTGTACTTC.